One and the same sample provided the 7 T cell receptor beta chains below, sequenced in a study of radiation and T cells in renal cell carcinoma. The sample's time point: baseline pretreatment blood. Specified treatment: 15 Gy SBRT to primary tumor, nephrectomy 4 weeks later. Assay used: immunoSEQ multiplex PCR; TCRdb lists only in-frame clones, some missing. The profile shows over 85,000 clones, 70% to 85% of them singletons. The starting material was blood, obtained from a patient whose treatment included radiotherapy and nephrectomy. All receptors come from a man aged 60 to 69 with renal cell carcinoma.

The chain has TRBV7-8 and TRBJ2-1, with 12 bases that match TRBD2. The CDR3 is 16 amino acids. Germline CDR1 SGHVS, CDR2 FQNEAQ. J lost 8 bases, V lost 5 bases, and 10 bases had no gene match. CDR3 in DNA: TGTGCCAGCAGCCCACTAGCGGGAGGACCTCTGGATGAGCAGTTCTTC. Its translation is CASSPLAGGPLDEQFF.

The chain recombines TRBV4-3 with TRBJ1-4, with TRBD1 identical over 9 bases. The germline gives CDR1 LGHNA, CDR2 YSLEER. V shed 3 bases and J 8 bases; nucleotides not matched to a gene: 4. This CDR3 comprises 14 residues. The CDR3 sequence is CASSHWTGDEKLFF. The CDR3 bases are TGCGCCAGCAGCCACTGGACAGGGGACGAAAAACTGTTTTTT.

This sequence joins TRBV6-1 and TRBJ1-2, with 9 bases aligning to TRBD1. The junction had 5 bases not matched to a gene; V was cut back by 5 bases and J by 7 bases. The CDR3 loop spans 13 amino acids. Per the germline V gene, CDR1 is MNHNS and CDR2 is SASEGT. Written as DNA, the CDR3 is TGTGCCAGCAGTATACAGGGGGCTGGTGGCTACACCTTC. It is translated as CASSIQGAGGYTF.

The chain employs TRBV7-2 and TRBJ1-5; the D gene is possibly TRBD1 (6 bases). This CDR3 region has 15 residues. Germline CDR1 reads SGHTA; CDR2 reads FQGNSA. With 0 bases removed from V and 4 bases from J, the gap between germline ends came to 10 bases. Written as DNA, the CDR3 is TGTGCCAGCAGCTTAGCGGGGGCAACTAATCAGCCCCAGCATTTT. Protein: CASSLAGATNQPQHF.

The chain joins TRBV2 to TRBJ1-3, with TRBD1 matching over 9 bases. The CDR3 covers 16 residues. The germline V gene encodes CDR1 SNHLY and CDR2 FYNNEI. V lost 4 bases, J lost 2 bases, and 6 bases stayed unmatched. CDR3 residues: CASSVVTGGPGNTIYF. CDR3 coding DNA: TGTGCCAGCAGTGTTGTGACAGGGGGTCCTGGAAACACCATATATTTT.

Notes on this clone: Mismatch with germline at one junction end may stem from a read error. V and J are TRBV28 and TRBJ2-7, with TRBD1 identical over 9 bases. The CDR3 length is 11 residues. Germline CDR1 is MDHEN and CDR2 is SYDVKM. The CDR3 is CASSRDRVLAF. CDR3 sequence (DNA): TGTGCCAGCAGCCGGGACAGGGTTCTAGCCTTC.

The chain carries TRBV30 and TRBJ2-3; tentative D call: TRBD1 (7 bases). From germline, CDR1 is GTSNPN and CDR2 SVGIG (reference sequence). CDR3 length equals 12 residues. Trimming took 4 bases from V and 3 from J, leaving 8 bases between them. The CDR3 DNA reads TGTGCCTGGACAGGGGGGACAGATACGCAGTATTTT. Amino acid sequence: CAWTGGTDTQYF.